The clone carrying this TCR beta chain was detected many times. Its antigen is currently unknown. The sample comes from a study of CD8 T cells in ankylosing spondylitis. Study-wide findings and caveats: Ankylosing spondylitis blood appeared to be characterized by a TCR beta motif of eight highly homologous variants.

Via MiXCR, TCRdb re-called the 5' RACE reads, giving one row per CDR3 protein. This table holds under 850,000 distinct CDR3 sequences, under 20% found once. Trimming pared 5 bases from V and 10 bases from J, leaving 18 bases between. Germline loops: CDR1 SGHAT, CDR2 FQNNGV. This CDR3 comprises 14 residues. Sequenced: blood, either unsorted or a sorted T cell fraction (not recorded which). This rearrangement joins TRBV11-2 to TRBJ2-1; D might be TRBD2 (6 bases). This sequence was found in a male donor with ankylosing spondylitis. Here the CDR3 reads CASSSQRAVREQFF. Written as DNA, the CDR3 is TGTGCCAGCAGCAGCCAGCGGGCGGTCAGGGAGCAGTTCTTC.